The entry below gives a single TCR beta chain sequence along with its context. Its antigen is not known. The sample belongs to a study of cytomegalovirus exposure and HLA in healthy donors. The PCR contained 60 Vbeta and 13 Jbeta primers. Only in-frame clones appear in the TCRdb table, and some are missing; sequencing was by immunoSEQ multiplex PCR. This sample has about 120,000 clones, with approximately 80% found just once. Study-wide results and caveats: Associated with cytomegalovirus, according to the listing, were around 170 TCR beta chains. TCR beta chain V- and J-gene trimming was linked, in a later analysis, to a missense variant in DCLRE1C.

Germline-derived CDR1 and CDR2 are LNHNV and YYDKDF (reference sequence). The CDR3 length is 15 residues. The J segment lost 7 bases and the V segment lost 0 bases, leaving 5 bases of the junction unmatched. Material: PBMCs. The TCR originated in a woman aged 18-30 years in good health and CMV-seronegative. V gene TRBV15 combines with J gene TRBJ2-1, with TRBD2 matching 8 bases. Here the CDR3 reads CATSRDRGGANEQFF. The DNA for the CDR3 is TGTGCCACCAGCAGAGATCGGGGGGGGGCGAATGAGCAGTTCTTC.